The sequence of this T cell receptor beta chain was determined in a study of shared clonotypes between healthy human individuals. Regarding the study as a whole: For naive CD4 cells, 4% to 5% of clonotypes were shared across a few donors.

Details on this clone: Its antigen is not known.

Data came from immunoSEQ multiplex PCR; TCRdb stores just in-frame clones and leaves some out. The sample lists 2.5 million or so clones, around 90% occurring once. The CDR3 spans 15 residues. Germline CDR1 and CDR2: MNHEY and SVGAGI. Trimming left V 4 bases short and J 0 bases short, with 11 bases between. The clonotype comes from a man aged 18 to 30 in good health. This chain uses TRBV6-5 with TRBJ2-3; a possible D gene is TRBD2 (5 bases). Input material: naive CD4+ T cells sorted from blood. As to subset: CD45RA+ positively selected. The DNA of the CDR3 is TGTGCCAGCAGTTTGGAGGCGGCAAGCACAGATACGCAGTATTTT. It is translated as CASSLEAASTDTQYF.